This T cell receptor beta chain was documented in a study of blood T cell repertoires in COVID-19. Whole-study context: The analysed material was cDNA or gDNA that came from T cells, B-cell-depleted T cells, or PBMCs.

V lost 6 bases, J lost 4 bases, and 10 bases stayed unmatched. Germline CDR1 is MNHEY and CDR2 is SVGAGI. The CDR3 totals 15 residues. Generated by immunoSEQ multiplex PCR, the TCRdb table keeps only in-frame clones and is missing some. The data contain around 200,000 clones, roughly 88% of them singletons. The chain has TRBV6-5 and TRBJ2-7, with 9 bases aligning to TRBD1. This receptor was identified in a man between 60 and 75 years old with acute or convalescent COVID-19. Sample: peripheral blood. The CDR3 loop is CASSPGQGQGYEQYF. The DNA for the CDR3 is TGTGCCAGCAGCCCGGGACAGGGTCAAGGATACGAGCAGTACTTC.